This T cell receptor (beta chain) was identified in a study of blood T cell repertoires in COVID-19. Sequenced by immunoSEQ multiplex PCR; TCRdb stores in-frame clones only, minus some. The table shows around 250,000 clones, with approximately 85% occurring only once. Germline CDR1 SGHRS, CDR2 YFSETQ. The V gene lost 2 bases and the J gene lost 0 bases, with 8 bases spanning the gap. This CDR3 comprises 14 residues. The study recruited people aged about 18 to 89 years across around 24 US areas. Details on this clone: The same CDR3 also results from other DNA sequences found in this sample.

The source of this sequence is a woman between 50 and 59 years old who had recovered from COVID-19. The V call is TRBV5-1, the J call TRBJ1-1; D gene ambiguous. Sequencing input: PBMCs or T cells enriched from blood (not recorded which). This CDR3 reads CASSLGTVNTEAFF. The DNA of the CDR3 is TGCGCCAGCAGCTTAGGAACAGTGAACACTGAAGCTTTCTTT.